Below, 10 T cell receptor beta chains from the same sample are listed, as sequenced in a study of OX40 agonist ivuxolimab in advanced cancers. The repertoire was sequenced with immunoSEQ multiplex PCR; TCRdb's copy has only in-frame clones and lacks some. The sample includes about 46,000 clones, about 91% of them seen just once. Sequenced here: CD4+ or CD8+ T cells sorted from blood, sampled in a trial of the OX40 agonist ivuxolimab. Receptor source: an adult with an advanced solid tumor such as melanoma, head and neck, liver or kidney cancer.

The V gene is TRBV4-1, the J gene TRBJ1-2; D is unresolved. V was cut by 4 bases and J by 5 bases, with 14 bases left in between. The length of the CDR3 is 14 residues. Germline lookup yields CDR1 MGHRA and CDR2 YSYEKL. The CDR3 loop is CASSPLEGPYGYTF. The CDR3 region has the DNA TGCGCCAGCAGCCCCCTCGAGGGCCCTTATGGCTACACCTTC.

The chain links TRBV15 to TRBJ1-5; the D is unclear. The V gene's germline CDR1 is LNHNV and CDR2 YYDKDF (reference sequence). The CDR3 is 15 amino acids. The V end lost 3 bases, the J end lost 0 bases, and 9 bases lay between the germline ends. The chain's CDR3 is CATSSVGYSNQPQHF. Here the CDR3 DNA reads TGTGCCACCAGCAGCGTAGGGTATAGCAATCAGCCCCAGCATTTT.

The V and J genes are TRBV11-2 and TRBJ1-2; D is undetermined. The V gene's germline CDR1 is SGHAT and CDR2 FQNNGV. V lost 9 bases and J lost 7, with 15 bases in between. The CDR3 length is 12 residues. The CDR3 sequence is CASKQGWSGYTF. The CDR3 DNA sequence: TGTGCCAGTAAACAAGGCTGGTCTGGCTACACCTTC.

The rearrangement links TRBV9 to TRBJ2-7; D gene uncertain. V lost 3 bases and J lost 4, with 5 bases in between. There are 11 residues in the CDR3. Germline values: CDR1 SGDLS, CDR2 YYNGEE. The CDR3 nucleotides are TGTGCCAGCAGCGCCCTTTACGAGCAGTACTTC. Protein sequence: CASSALYEQYF. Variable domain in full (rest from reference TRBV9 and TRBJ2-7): DSGVTQTPKHLITATGQRVTLRCSPRSGDLSVYWYQQSLDQGLQFLIQYYNGEERAKGNILERFSAQQFPDLHSELNLSSLELGDSALYFCASSALYEQYFGPGTRLTVT.

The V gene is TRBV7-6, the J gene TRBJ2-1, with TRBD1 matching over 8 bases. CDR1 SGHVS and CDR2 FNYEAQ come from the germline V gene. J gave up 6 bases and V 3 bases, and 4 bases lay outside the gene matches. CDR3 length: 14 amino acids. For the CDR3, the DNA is TGTGCCAGCAGCTTCCGACAGGGGTCCAATGAGCAGTTCTTC. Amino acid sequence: CASSFRQGSNEQFF.

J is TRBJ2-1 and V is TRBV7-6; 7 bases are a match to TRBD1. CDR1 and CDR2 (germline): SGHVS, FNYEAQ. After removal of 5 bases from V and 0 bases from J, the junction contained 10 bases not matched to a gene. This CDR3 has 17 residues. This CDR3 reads CASSLRTGEISYNEQFF. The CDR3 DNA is TGTGCCAGCAGCCTACGGACAGGCGAGATCTCCTACAATGAGCAGTTCTTC.

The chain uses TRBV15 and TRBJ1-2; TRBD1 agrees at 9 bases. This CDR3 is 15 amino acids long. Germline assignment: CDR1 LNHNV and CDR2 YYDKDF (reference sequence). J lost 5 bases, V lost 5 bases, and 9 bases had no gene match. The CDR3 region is CATSAPGQGFYGYTF. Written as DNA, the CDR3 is TGTGCCACCAGCGCCCCAGGACAGGGGTTTTATGGCTACACCTTC.

CDR3: CASSQQNRVGYTF. CDR3 nucleotide sequence: TGCGCCAGCAGCCAGCAAAACAGGGTTGGCTACACCTTC. The chain employs TRBV4-1 and TRBJ1-2; D might be TRBD1 (6 bases). The CDR3 consists of 13 residues. Germline V gives CDR1 MGHRA, CDR2 YSYEKL. V was pared by 3 bases and J by 7 bases, with 12 bases between.

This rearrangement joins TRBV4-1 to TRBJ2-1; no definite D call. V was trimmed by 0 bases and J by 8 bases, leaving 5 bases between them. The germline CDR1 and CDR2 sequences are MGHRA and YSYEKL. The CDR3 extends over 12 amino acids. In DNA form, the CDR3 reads TGCGCCAGCAGCCAAGATGCCCATGAGCAGTTCTTC. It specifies CASSQDAHEQFF.

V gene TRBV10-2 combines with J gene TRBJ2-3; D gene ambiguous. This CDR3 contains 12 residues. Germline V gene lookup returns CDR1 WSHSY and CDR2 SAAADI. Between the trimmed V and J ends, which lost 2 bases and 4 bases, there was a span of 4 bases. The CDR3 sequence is CASSERSDTQYF. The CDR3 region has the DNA TGCGCCAGCAGTGAGAGGTCAGATACGCAGTATTTT.